This is a list of T cell receptor beta chains from one sample in a study of CXCR3-negative and CXCR3-positive naive CD8 T cells. TCRdb re-called the 5' RACE reads; every CDR3 protein appears as one record, without DNA. This listing includes some 150,000 distinct CDR3 sequences. The sequenced sample was naive CXCR3+ CD8+ T cells from blood. The receptors stem from a human donor in good health. Some clones in this sample may be carry-over from other donors' samples. Both conserved end residues are part of each CDR3.

V: TRBV29-1
J: TRBJ2-3
CDR3: CSVEGTGAYSPNEADTQYF

V: TRBV7-2
J: TRBJ1-2
CDR3: CASSTGRENYGYTF

V: TRBV10-1
J: TRBJ2-3
CDR3: CASSDETNTDTQYF

V: TRBV21-1
J: TRBJ2-7
CDR3: CASSKGQGIDEQYF

V: TRBV13
J: TRBJ2-5
CDR3: CASSSPLGETQYF

V: TRBV6-5
J: TRBJ2-2
CDR3: CASSSSYTGELFF

V: TRBV5-6
J: TRBJ2-3
CDR3: CASSSPSGSGADTHYF

V: TRBV7-2
J: TRBJ1-1
CDR3: CASSSDSTWAAFF

V: TRBV6-6
J: TRBJ2-2
CDR3: CASSYFPGKNTGELFF

V: TRBV11-3
J: TRBJ2-2
CDR3: CASSSTSGNTGELFF

V: TRBV19
J: TRBJ2-7
CDR3: CASSNRDRFYEQYF

V: TRBV7-9
J: TRBJ1-2
CDR3: CASSGGGTGDGYTF

V: TRBV2
J: TRBJ2-3
CDR3: CASSEDLAGGPGDTQYF

V: TRBV29-1
J: TRBJ1-2
CDR3: CSVAVWQGGYGYTF

V: TRBV10-3
J: TRBJ1-1
CDR3: CAISAGGSNTEAFF

V: TRBV21-1
J: TRBJ2-2
CDR3: CASSIRDGSELFF

V: TRBV4-1
J: TRBJ2-7
CDR3: CASSQGVGEQYF

V: TRBV12-3/TRBV12-4
J: TRBJ2-5
CDR3: CASSSGPEEETQYF

V: TRBV10-2
J: TRBJ2-5
CDR3: CASSEGQDWETQYF

V: TRBV21-1
J: TRBJ1-1
CDR3: CASSTRCRTNTEAFF

V: TRBV5-1
J: TRBJ1-1
CDR3: CASSLGRGINTEAFF

V: TRBV6-2/TRBV6-3
J: TRBJ2-1
CDR3: CASRGEGRYNEQFF

V: TRBV29-1
J: TRBJ2-3
CDR3: CSFAGENGDTQYF

V: TRBV19
J: TRBJ2-1
CDR3: CASSIAGTYNEQFF

V: TRBV4-1
J: TRBJ1-6
CDR3: CASSQVVPREPLHF

V: TRBV27
J: TRBJ2-3
CDR3: CASSPRLHVVGDTQYF

V: TRBV4-3
J: TRBJ2-7
CDR3: CASSQERGKFYEQYF

V: TRBV7-9
J: TRBJ2-6
CDR3: CASSFDRVWPGANVLTF

V: TRBV6-5
J: TRBJ2-2
CDR3: CASSYSEGGARGGELFF

V: TRBV10-3
J: TRBJ1-2
CDR3: CAISEGGQASYGYTF

V: TRBV7-6
J: TRBJ1-2
CDR3: CASSSRTGMTQTYGYTF

V: TRBV29-1
J: TRBJ2-7
CDR3: CSVLPGLEAYEQYF

V: TRBV7-9
J: TRBJ2-2
CDR3: CASSPGQENTGELFF

V: TRBV29-1
J: TRBJ2-5
CDR3: CSVGLGIQETQYF

V: TRBV11-2
J: TRBJ1-1
CDR3: CASSPGTAGNLGNTEAFF

V: TRBV7-2
J: TRBJ2-3
CDR3: CASSPGGGQQDTQYF

V: TRBV25-1
J: TRBJ2-1
CDR3: CASSGPTDSYNEQFF

V: TRBV20-1
J: TRBJ2-1
CDR3: CSARASGSYNEQFF

V: TRBV6-4
J: TRBJ2-1
CDR3: CARSDKGSSYNEQFF

V: TRBV5-1
J: TRBJ2-7
CDR3: CASSLSSDTYEQYF

V: TRBV27
J: TRBJ1-4
CDR3: CASSWSRGGKLFF

V: TRBV29-1
J: TRBJ2-7
CDR3: CSVEGRGFGGEQYF

V: TRBV28
J: TRBJ1-1
CDR3: CASTGQGYTEAFF

V: TRBV7-3
J: TRBJ2-3
CDR3: CASSLTLTAYTDTQYF

V: TRBV7-9
J: TRBJ2-1
CDR3: CASSQDGQGYEQFF

V: TRBV5-1
J: TRBJ2-5
CDR3: CASSPRDRGRETQYF